Listed here are 3 T cell receptor beta chains from one sample, sequenced in a study of shared clonotypes between healthy human individuals. Some clones are missing from TCRdb's copy, which holds only in-frame ones; the method was immunoSEQ multiplex PCR. The data contain about a million clones, more than 60% of them seen just once; the ten biggest clones take up about 1.5%. The sequenced material came from memory CD4+ T cells sorted from blood. Indicated subset: CD45RA-negative fraction. These receptors all come from a man in his late teens or twenties in good health.

CDR3 nucleotide sequence: TGCAGCGTTCAGTCCCCGGACTTTGGGAGCCAAGAGACCCAGTACTTC. Protein: CSVQSPDFGSQETQYF. The chain employs TRBV29-1 and TRBJ2-5; maybe TRBD2 (5 bases). Deletions cut 5 bases from V and 1 base from J, with 20 bases between. Germline V gene data show CDR1 as SQVTM and CDR2 as ANQGSEA. This CDR3 has 16 residues.

Many counts were recorded for this clone. The chain is built from TRBV6-5 and TRBJ2-5; TRBD1 or TRBD2 may be the D gene (5 bases each). This CDR3 spans 15 amino acids. Germline V CDR1 and CDR2: MNHEY, SVGAGI. The V end lost 0 bases, the J end lost 5 bases, and 13 bases lay between the germline ends. The CDR3 sequence: CASSYSRVSSETQYF. The CDR3 DNA follows: TGTGCCAGCAGTTACTCCAGGGTCTCTAGCGAGACCCAGTACTTC.

This clone showed up many times. The chain uses TRBV2 and TRBJ2-5; 9 nucleotides align to TRBD2. V dropped 7 bases and J dropped 2; count of bases not matched to a gene: 14. Germline V gene sequence: CDR1 SNHLY, CDR2 FYNNEI. CDR3 size: 17 residues. CDR3 in amino acids: CASTGRGGPRQQETQYF. CDR3 bases: TGTGCCAGCACCGGGCGGGGGGGCCCTCGACAACAAGAGACCCAGTACTTC.